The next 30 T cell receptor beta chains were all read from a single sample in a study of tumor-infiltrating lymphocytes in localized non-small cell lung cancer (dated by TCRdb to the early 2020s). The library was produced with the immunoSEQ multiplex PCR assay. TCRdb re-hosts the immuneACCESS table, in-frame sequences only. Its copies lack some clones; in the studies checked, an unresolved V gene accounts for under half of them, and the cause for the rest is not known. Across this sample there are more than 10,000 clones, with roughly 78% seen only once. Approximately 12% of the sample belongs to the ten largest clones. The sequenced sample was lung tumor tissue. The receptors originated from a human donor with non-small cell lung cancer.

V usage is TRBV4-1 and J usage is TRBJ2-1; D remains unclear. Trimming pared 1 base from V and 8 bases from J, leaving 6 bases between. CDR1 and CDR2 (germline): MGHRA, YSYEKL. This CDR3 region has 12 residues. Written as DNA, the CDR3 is TGCGCCAGCAGCCAAGGGACCCATGAGCAGTTCTTC. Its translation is CASSQGTHEQFF.

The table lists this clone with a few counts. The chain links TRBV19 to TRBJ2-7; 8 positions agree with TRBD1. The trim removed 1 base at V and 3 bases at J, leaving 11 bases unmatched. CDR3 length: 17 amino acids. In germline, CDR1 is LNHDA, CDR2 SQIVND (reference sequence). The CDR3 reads CASSIGWDRRGVYEQYF. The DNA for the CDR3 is TGTGCCAGTAGTATAGGCTGGGACAGGAGAGGGGTCTACGAGCAGTACTTC. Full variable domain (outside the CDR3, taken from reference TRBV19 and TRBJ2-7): DGGITQSPKYLFRKEGQNVTLSCEQNLNHDAMYWYRQDPGQGLRLIYYSQIVNDFQKGDIAEGYSVSREKKESFPLTVTSAQKNPTAFYLCASSIGWDRRGVYEQYFGPGTRLTVT.

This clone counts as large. The CDR3 DNA reads as TGCAGCGTTGGACGGTGGGGTAGCGGGAGCAACAATGAGCAGTTCTTC. Translating it yields CSVGRWGSGSNNEQFF. The rearrangement links TRBV29-1 to TRBJ2-1; TRBD2 matches at 9 bases. V shed 4 bases, J shed 5 bases, and the junction held 12 bases outside the gene matches. Germline CDR1 reads SQVTM; CDR2 reads ANQGSEA. The CDR3 runs to 16 residues.

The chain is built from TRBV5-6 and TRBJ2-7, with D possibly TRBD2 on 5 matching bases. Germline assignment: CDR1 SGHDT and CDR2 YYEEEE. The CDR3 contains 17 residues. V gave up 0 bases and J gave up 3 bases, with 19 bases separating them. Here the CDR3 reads CASSLGVFTGIIYEQYF. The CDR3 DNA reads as TGTGCCAGCAGCTTGGGGGTTTTTACCGGGATTATCTACGAGCAGTACTTC.

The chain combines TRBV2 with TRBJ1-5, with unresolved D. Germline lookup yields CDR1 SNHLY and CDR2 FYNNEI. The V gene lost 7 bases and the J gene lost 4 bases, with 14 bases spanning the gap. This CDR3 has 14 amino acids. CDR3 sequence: CASNPYKQNQPQHF. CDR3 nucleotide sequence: TGTGCCAGCAACCCTTATAAGCAGAATCAGCCCCAGCATTTT. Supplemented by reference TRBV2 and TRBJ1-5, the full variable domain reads EPEVTQTPSHQVTQMGQEVILRCVPISNHLYFYWYRQILGQKVEFLVSFYNNEISEKSEIFDDQFSVERPDGSNFTLKIRSTKLEDSAMYFCASNPYKQNQPQHFGDGTRLSIL.

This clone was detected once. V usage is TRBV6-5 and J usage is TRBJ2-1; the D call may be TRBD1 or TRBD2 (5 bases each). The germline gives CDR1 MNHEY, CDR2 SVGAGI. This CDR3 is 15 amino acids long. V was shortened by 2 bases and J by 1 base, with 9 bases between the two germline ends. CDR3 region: CASSYGGRSYNEQFF. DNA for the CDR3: TGTGCCAGCAGTTACGGGGGAAGGTCCTACAATGAGCAGTTCTTC.

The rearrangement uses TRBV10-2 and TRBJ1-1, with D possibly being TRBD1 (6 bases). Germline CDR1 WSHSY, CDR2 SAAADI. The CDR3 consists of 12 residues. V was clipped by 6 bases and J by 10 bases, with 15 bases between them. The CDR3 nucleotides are TGCGCCAGCAGCCGGGACATGGGAACAGCTTTCTTT. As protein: CASSRDMGTAFF.

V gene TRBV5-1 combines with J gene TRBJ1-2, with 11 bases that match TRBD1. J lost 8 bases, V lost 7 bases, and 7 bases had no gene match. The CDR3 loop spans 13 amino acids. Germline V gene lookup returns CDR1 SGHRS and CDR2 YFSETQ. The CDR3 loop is CASRKDRGQGYTF. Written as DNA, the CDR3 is TGCGCCAGCCGAAAGGACAGGGGGCAGGGCTACACCTTC.

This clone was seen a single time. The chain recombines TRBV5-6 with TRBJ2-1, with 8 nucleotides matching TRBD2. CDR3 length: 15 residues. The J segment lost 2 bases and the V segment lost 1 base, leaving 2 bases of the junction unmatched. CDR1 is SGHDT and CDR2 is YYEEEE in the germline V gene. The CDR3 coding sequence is TGTGCCAGCAGCTTGAAGACTAGCGCCTACAATGAGCAGTTCTTC. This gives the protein CASSLKTSAYNEQFF.

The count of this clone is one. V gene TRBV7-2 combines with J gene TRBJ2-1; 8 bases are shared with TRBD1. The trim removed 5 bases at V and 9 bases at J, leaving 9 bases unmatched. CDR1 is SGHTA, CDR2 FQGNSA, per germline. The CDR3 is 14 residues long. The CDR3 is CASSPGQGPREQFF. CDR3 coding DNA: TGTGCCAGCAGCCCCGGACAGGGCCCTCGTGAGCAGTTCTTC.

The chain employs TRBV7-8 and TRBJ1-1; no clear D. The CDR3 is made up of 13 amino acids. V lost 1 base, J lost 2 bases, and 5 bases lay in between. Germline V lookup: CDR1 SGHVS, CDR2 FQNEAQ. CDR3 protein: CASSLGANTEAFF. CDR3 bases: TGTGCCAGCAGCTTAGGGGCAAACACTGAAGCTTTCTTT.

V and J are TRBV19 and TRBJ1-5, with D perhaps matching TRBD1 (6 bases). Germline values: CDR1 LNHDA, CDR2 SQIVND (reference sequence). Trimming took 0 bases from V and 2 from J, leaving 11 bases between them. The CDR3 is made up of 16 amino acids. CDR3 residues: CASSIDGAGGNQPQHF. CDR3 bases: TGTGCCAGTAGTATAGATGGAGCAGGGGGCAATCAGCCCCAGCATTTT.

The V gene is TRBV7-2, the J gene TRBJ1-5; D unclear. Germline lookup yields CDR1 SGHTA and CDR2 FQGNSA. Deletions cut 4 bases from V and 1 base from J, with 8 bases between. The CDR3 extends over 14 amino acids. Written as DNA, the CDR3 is TGTGCCAGCAGCTGGCAGTCGAGCAATCAGCCCCAGCATTTT. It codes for CASSWQSSNQPQHF.

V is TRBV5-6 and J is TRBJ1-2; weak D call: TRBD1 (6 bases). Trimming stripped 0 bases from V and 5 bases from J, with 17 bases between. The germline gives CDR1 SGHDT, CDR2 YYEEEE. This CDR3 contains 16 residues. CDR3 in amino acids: CASSLGQGRVWYGYTF. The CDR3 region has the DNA TGTGCCAGCAGCTTGGGTCAGGGGCGCGTTTGGTATGGCTACACCTTC.

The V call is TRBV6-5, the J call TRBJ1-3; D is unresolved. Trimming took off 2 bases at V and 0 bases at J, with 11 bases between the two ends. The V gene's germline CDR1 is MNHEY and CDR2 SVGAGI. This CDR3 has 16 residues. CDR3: CASSYSQATSGNTIYF. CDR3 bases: TGTGCCAGCAGTTACAGTCAGGCGACCTCTGGAAACACCATATATTTT.

CDR3 DNA sequence: TGTGCCACCAGCACCCGAGACAGGGGGCAAAGGTACGAGCAGTACTTC. The encoded protein is CATSTRDRGQRYEQYF. The V call is TRBV15, the J call TRBJ2-7; 10 nucleotides line up with TRBD1. CDR1 is LNHNV, CDR2 YYDKDF, per germline (reference sequence). V shed 4 bases, J shed 4 bases, and the junction held 10 bases outside the gene matches. CDR3 length: 16 residues.

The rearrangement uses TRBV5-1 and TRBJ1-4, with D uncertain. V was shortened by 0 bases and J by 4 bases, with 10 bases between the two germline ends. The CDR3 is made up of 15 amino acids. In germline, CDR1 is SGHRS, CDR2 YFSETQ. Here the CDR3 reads CASSLVGSLNEKLFF. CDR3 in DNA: TGCGCCAGCAGCTTGGTGGGCTCCCTTAATGAAAAACTGTTTTTT.

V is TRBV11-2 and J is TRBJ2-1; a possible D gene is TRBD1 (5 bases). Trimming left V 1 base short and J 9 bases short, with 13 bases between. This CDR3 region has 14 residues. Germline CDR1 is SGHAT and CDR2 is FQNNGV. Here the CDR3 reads CASSLVGLRGEQFF. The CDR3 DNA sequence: TGTGCCAGCAGCTTAGTCGGGCTTAGGGGTGAGCAGTTCTTC.

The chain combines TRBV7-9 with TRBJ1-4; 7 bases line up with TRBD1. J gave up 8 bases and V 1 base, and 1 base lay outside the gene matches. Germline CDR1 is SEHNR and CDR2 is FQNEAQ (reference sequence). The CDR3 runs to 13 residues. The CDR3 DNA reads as TGTGCCAGCAGCTTAGACAGGGGAGAAAAACTGTTTTTT. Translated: CASSLDRGEKLFF.

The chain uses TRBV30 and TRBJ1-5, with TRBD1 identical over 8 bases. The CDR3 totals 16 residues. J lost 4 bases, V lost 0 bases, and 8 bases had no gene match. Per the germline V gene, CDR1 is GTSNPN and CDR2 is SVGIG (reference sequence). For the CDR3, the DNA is TGTGCCTGGAGTGTACTGGGCCAGGGGGCGAATCAGCCCCAGCATTTT. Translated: CAWSVLGQGANQPQHF.

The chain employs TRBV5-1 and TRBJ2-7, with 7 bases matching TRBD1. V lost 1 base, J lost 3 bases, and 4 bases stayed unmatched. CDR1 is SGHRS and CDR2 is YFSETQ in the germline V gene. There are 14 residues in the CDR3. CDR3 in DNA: TGCGCCAGCAGCTTGCGACAGGGAGACTACGAGCAGTACTTC. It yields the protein CASSLRQGDYEQYF.

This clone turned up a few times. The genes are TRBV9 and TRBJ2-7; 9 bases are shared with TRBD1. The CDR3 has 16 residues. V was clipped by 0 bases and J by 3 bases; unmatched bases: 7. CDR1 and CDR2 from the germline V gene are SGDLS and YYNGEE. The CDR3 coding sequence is TGTGCCAGCAGCGTAGCGGTAGGACAGGGGAACTACGAGCAGTACTTC. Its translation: CASSVAVGQGNYEQYF.

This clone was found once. The CDR3 sequence: CASSPRWQGGTGELFF. CDR3 in DNA: TGCGCCAGCAGCCCCCGGTGGCAGGGGGGCACCGGGGAGCTGTTTTTT. V and J are TRBV5-1 and TRBJ2-2, with D possibly TRBD1 on 7 matching bases. CDR1 is SGHRS, CDR2 YFSETQ, per germline. V was clipped by 4 bases and J by 4 bases, with 17 bases between them. This CDR3 comprises 16 residues. The full variable domain, rest sourced from reference TRBV5-1 and TRBJ2-2, is KAGVTQTPRYLIKTRGQQVTLSCSPISGHRSVSWYQQTPGQGLQFLFEYFSETQRNKGNFPGRFSGRQFSNSRSEMNVSTLELGDSALYLCASSPRWQGGTGELFFGEGSRLTVL.

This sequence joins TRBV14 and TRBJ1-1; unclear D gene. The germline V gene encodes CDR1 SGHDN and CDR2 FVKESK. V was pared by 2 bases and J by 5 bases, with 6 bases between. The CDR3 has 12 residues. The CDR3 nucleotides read TGTGCCAGCAGCCAAAGGTGGACTGAAGCTTTCTTT. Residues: CASSQRWTEAFF.

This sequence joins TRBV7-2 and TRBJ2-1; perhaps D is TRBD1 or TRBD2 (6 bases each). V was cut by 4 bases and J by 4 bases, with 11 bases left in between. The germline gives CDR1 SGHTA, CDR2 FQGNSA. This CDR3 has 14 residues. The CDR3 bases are TGTGCCAGCAGCTCTCCGGGGGCGTACAATGAGCAGTTCTTC. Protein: CASSSPGAYNEQFF.

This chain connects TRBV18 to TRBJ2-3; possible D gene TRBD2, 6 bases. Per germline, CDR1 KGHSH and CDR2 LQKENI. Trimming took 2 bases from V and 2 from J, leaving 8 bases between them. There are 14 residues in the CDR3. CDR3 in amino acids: CASSPGDFTDTQYF. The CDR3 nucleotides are TGTGCCAGCTCACCAGGGGACTTCACAGATACGCAGTATTTT.

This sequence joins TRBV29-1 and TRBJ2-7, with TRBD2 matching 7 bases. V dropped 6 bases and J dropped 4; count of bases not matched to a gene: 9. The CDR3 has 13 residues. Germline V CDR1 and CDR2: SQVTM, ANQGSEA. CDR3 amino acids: CSVSKGGKYEQYF. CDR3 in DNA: TGCAGCGTCTCGAAGGGAGGGAAATACGAGCAGTACTTC.

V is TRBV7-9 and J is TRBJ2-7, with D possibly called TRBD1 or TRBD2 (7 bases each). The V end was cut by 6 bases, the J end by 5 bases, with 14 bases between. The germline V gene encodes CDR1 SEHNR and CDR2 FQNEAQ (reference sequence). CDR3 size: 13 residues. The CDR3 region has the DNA TGTGCCAGCAGACCAGGGGGGGTTGACGAGCAGTACTTC. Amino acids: CASRPGGVDEQYF.

CDR3 nucleotide sequence: TGTGCCAGCAGTGAACGGACACTGGGCAATCAGCCCCAGCATTTT. Amino acid sequence: CASSERTLGNQPQHF. This chain joins TRBV6-1 and TRBJ1-5, with D perhaps TRBD1 (5 bases). V was shortened by 2 bases and J by 2 bases, with 10 bases between the two germline ends. The CDR3 length is 15 residues. Germline V gene lookup returns CDR1 MNHNS and CDR2 SASEGT.

CDR3: CATPGQGPANYGYTF. The CDR3 region has the DNA TGTGCCACCCCGGGACAGGGCCCAGCTAACTATGGCTACACCTTC. The chain joins TRBV28 to TRBJ1-2, with TRBD1 matching over 9 bases. CDR3 length: 15 amino acids. Germline V gene sequence: CDR1 MDHEN, CDR2 SYDVKM. V trimming: 10 bases; J trimming: 0 bases; junction bases outside the gene matches: 9.